The present T cell receptor beta chain was sequenced within a study of blood T cell repertoires in COVID-19. Repertoires were generated with immunoSEQ multiplex PCR, while TCRdb's copy carries only in-frame clones and drops some. This repertoire shows about 250,000 clones, roughly 85% found once; its top ten account for approximately 9.1%. What was sequenced was PBMCs or T cells enriched from blood (not recorded which). The TCR sequence derives from a woman in her forties or fifties with acute COVID-19.

The CDR3 region is CAWSSAAEQYF. As DNA, the CDR3 is TGTGCCTGGAGCTCGGCGGCCGAGCAGTACTTC. This chain joins TRBV30 and TRBJ2-7, with D hard to call. The CDR3 sequence is 11 residues long. Trimming cost V 3 bases and J 6 bases, with 9 bases left between them. CDR1 is GTSNPN, CDR2 SVGIG, per germline (reference sequence).